Below, 5 T cell receptor beta chains from the same sample are listed, as sequenced in a study of T cell responses to AZD1222 COVID-19 vaccine. TCRdb's copy holds only in-frame clones and misses some; the assay was immunoSEQ multiplex PCR. The table records 50,000 to 75,000 clones, about 74% of them present only once. Sequencing was performed on peripheral blood, taken on day 0 of AZD1222 vaccination. The receptors here all came from an adult in good health.

The CDR3 spells CATRGGEGFTEAFF. In nucleotides, the CDR3 is TGTGCCACCCGTGGAGGGGAGGGGTTCACTGAAGCTTTCTTT. The genes are TRBV19 and TRBJ1-1; TRBD1 might be the D (5 bases). There are 14 residues in the CDR3. Germline V gene sequence: CDR1 LNHDA, CDR2 SQIVND (reference sequence). The germline V and J ends were trimmed by 10 bases and 4 bases, with 19 bases remaining between them.

This chain uses TRBV2 with TRBJ1-2; D ambiguous. CDR1 is SNHLY, CDR2 FYNNEI, per germline. The CDR3 runs to 14 residues. The V gene lost 6 bases and the J gene lost 2 bases, with 13 bases spanning the gap. The CDR3 is CASRGSRANYGYTF. DNA of the CDR3: TGTGCCAGCAGGGGCTCAAGGGCCAACTATGGCTACACCTTC.

This chain connects TRBV5-1 to TRBJ2-5; the match to TRBD2 covers 7 bases. CDR3 length: 15 residues. Losses at the gene ends were 0 bases for V and 5 bases for J; bases not matched to a gene: 7. Germline V CDR1 and CDR2: SGHRS, YFSETQ. In DNA form, the CDR3 reads TGCGCCAGCAGCTTGGCCAGCGGGGTTCACGAGACCCAGTACTTC. It is translated as CASSLASGVHETQYF.

This chain links TRBV19 with TRBJ1-1; no clear D gene. Trimming took 6 bases from V and 0 from J, leaving 8 bases between them. Germline V gene lookup returns CDR1 LNHDA and CDR2 SQIVND (reference sequence). The CDR3 length is 13 residues. CDR3 DNA sequence: TGTGCCAGTAGCCTGACCATGAACACTGAAGCTTTCTTT. As protein: CASSLTMNTEAFF. Filled out from reference TRBV19 and TRBJ1-1, the complete variable domain reads DGGITQSPKYLFRKEGQNVTLSCEQNLNHDAMYWYRQDPGQGLRLIYYSQIVNDFQKGDIAEGYSVSREKKESFPLTVTSAQKNPTAFYLCASSLTMNTEAFFGQGTRLTVV.

This clone has only a few counts. V gene TRBV19 combines with J gene TRBJ1-5; tentatively, D is TRBD1 (6 bases). The germline CDR1 and CDR2 sequences are LNHDA and SQIVND (reference sequence). The CDR3 has 13 residues. V gave up 8 bases and J gave up 5 bases, with 13 bases separating them. CDR3 DNA sequence: TGTGCCAGTGCGGACAGAGACCATCAGCCCCAGCATTTT. It is translated as CASADRDHQPQHF. The full variable domain, rest sourced from reference TRBV19 and TRBJ1-5, is DGGITQSPKYLFRKEGQNVTLSCEQNLNHDAMYWYRQDPGQGLRLIYYSQIVNDFQKGDIAEGYSVSREKKESFPLTVTSAQKNPTAFYLCASADRDHQPQHFGDGTRLSIL.